This TCR beta chain originates from a study of blood T cell repertoires in COVID-19. The V gene lost 5 bases and the J gene lost 7 bases, with 20 bases spanning the gap. CDR1 is GTSNPN and CDR2 is SVGIG in the germline V gene (reference sequence). This CDR3 region has 14 residues. The authors' processing: Counts of nucleated cells, estimated from reference gene primer amplification, were obtained. TCRdb's table, derived via immunoSEQ multiplex PCR, lists solely in-frame clones and lacks some. Clonal size and the V and J genes are those of that table, whereas D and trimming came from the DNA. The sample has 150,000 or so clones, roughly 78% seen once.

The chain links TRBV30 to TRBJ1-2, with D perhaps TRBD1 (6 bases). The receptor was isolated from a human donor with acute or convalescent COVID-19. The donor label of this sample is uncertain. The material sequenced was peripheral blood. CDR3 nucleotide sequence: TGTGCCTGGTTGGGCCCCGGGCAGGGGAGTGGCTACACCTTC. Translating it yields CAWLGPGQGSGYTF.